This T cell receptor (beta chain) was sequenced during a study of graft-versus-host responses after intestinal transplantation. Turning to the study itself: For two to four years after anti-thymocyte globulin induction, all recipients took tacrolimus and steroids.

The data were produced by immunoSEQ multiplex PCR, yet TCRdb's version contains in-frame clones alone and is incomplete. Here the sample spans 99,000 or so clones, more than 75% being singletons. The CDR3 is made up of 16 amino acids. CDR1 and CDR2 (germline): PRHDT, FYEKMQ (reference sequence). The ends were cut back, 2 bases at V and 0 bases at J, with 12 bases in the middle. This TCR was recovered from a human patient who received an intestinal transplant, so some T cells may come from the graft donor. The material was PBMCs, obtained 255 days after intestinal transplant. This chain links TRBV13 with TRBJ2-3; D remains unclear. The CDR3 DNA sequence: TGTGCCAGCAGCTTAATAGTCAAGACTAGCACAGATACGCAGTATTTT. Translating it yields CASSLIVKTSTDTQYF.